Given below is one TCR beta chain in context. What it recognizes is unknown. This sample stems from a study of blood T cells in healthy people across ages. Study context: Template switching captured about one barcoded beta molecule per two T cells.

A J-beta primer mix and a sample-barcoded 5' primer were used in a second PCR of about 6 to 12 cycles. TCRdb called the 5' RACE reads again in MiXCR, with one record for every CDR3 protein. The sample includes 650,000 to 1,000,000 distinct CDR3 sequences, 36% of them seen just once. Each sample used at least 6.5 million PBMCs. Whole-study findings and limits: A conclusive naive versus antigen-experienced comparison was prevented by the unsorted PBMCs.

Losses at the gene ends were 3 bases for V and 7 bases for J; bases not matched to a gene: 13. The germline V gene encodes CDR1 DFQATT and CDR2 SNEGSKA (reference sequence). The CDR3 contains 15 residues. Specimen: blood. The TCR was taken from a man between 18 and 29 years old in good health. The rearrangement joins TRBV20-1 to TRBJ2-3; 7 positions match TRBD1. In nucleotides, the CDR3 is TGCAGTGCTAGGACGTGGACAGGCCTAGAGAATACGCAGTATTTT. Protein: CSARTWTGLENTQYF.